This passage covers 18 T cell receptor beta chains from one sample sequenced in a study of blood T cells in healthy people across ages. Then a second PCR, running about 6 to 12 cycles, was carried out with a sample-barcoded 5' primer and a J-beta primer mix. Via MiXCR, TCRdb re-called the 5' RACE reads, giving one row per CDR3 protein. This sample has roughly 720,000 distinct CDR3 sequences; 40% to 65% occur once, and the top ten carry about 42%. The sequenced sample consisted of blood. All receptors come from an elderly man in good health.

The chain couples TRBV28 to TRBJ2-7; TRBD1 aligns across 12 bases. In germline, CDR1 is MDHEN, CDR2 SYDVKM. The length of the CDR3 is 14 residues. V lost 6 bases, J lost 2 bases, and 2 bases stayed unmatched. CDR3: CASRGDRGPYEQYF. DNA of the CDR3: TGTGCCAGCAGAGGGGACAGGGGGCCCTACGAGCAGTACTTC.

The rearrangement uses TRBV6-2 or TRBV6-3 and TRBJ2-7; 12 nucleotides align to TRBD2. Germline V CDR1 and CDR2: MNHEY, SVGEGT. The V gene end was trimmed by 1 base and the J gene end by 7 bases; junction bases not matched to a gene: 11. This CDR3 is 17 amino acids long. The CDR3 DNA reads as TGTGCCAGCAGTTACTACGGACTAGCGGGAACCTACAATGAGCAGTACTTC. Protein: CASSYYGLAGTYNEQYF.

This sequence joins TRBV6-5 and TRBJ2-3, with 7 positions matching TRBD1. The CDR3 runs 14 residues. Germline values: CDR1 MNHEY, CDR2 SVGAGI. V shed 6 bases, J shed 1 base, and the junction held 4 bases outside the gene matches. The CDR3 DNA sequence: TGTGCCAGCAGCCGACAGGGTGGCACAGATACGCAGTATTTT. Translating it yields CASSRQGGTDTQYF.

In its sample, this clonotype was seen a few times. The chain is built from TRBV27 and TRBJ1-6, with no clear D. Germline-derived CDR1 and CDR2 are MNHEY and SMNVEV (reference sequence). The CDR3 spans 13 residues. V was trimmed by 6 bases and J by 10 bases, leaving 13 bases between them. CDR3 nucleotides: TGTGCCAGCAGCCCGGGGTTTGGGTCACCCCTCCACTTT. Its translation is CASSPGFGSPLHF.

Only a few counts were recorded for this clonotype. This sequence joins TRBV27 and TRBJ1-2, with 7 nucleotides matching TRBD1. The V and J ends lost 6 bases and 5 bases, in that order; junction bases with no gene match: 12. CDR3 length: 15 amino acids. Germline V gene lookup returns CDR1 MNHEY and CDR2 SMNVEV (reference sequence). This chain's CDR3 is CASSQSGTATYGYTF. In nucleotides, the CDR3 is TGTGCCAGCAGCCAAAGCGGGACAGCTACATATGGCTACACCTTC.

The chain recombines TRBV20-1 with TRBJ2-5; a weak D match, TRBD2 (6 bases). The J call may be incorrect, as the DNA end agrees better with TRBJ2-7. The germline V gene has CDR1 DFQATT and CDR2 SNEGSKA (reference sequence). The CDR3 spans 11 residues. The CDR3 loop is CSAGDFYEQYF. CDR3 nucleotide sequence: TGCAGCGCTGGGGACTTTTACGAGCAGTACTTC.

The gene calls are TRBV5-1 and TRBJ2-3, with D uncertain. CDR1 SGHRS and CDR2 YFSETQ come from the germline V gene. The CDR3 consists of 14 residues. The germline V and J ends were trimmed by 0 bases and 2 bases, with 7 bases remaining between them. CDR3 DNA: TGCGCCAGCAGCTTGGCGGAGATCACAGATACGCAGTATTTT. Its translation: CASSLAEITDTQYF.

In its sample, this clonotype was seen a few times. The chain uses TRBV28 and TRBJ2-7, with TRBD2 identical over 10 bases. CDR3 length: 15 amino acids. Germline V gene data show CDR1 as MDHEN and CDR2 as SYDVKM. Germline trimming cut 6 bases from V and 7 bases from J; bases unmatched to any gene: 12. The CDR3 loop is CASSPQLAGVLEQYF. CDR3 DNA: TGTGCCAGCAGCCCTCAGCTAGCGGGAGTCCTGGAGCAGTACTTC.

This rearrangement joins TRBV7-2 to TRBJ1-1; D not certain. The CDR3 is made up of 15 amino acids. CDR1 is SGHTA, CDR2 FQGNSA, per germline. V was pared by 7 bases and J by 4 bases, with 19 bases between. The CDR3 spells CASTPTRAGSTEAFF. In DNA, the CDR3 is TGTGCCAGCACCCCCACAAGGGCGGGGAGCACTGAAGCTTTCTTT.

The V gene is TRBV24-1, the J gene TRBJ2-1; 10 bases agree with TRBD1. J was trimmed by 4 bases and V by 4 bases; bases with no gene match: 9. Germline V gene sequence: CDR1 KGHDR, CDR2 SFDVKD. The CDR3 covers 17 residues. The CDR3 sequence: CATSDPIVGQGYNEQFF. DNA for the CDR3: TGTGCCACCAGTGACCCTATTGTGGGACAGGGGTACAATGAGCAGTTCTTC.

The chain combines TRBV12-3 or TRBV12-4 with TRBJ2-3, with 13 positions matching TRBD2. The CDR3 covers 16 residues. The ends lost 5 bases at V and 8 bases at J; junction bases unmatched: 10. The CDR3 DNA reads as TGTGCCAGCAGTCTCGGGACTAGCGGGGCCGCCGGTACGCAGTATTTT. Amino acid sequence: CASSLGTSGAAGTQYF.

The chain has TRBV7-6 and TRBJ1-5; 10 bases fit TRBD1. Germline V gives CDR1 SGHVS, CDR2 FNYEAQ. The CDR3 has 15 amino acids. Germline trimming cut 0 bases from V and 7 bases from J; bases unmatched to any gene: 3. The CDR3, as DNA: TGTGCCAGCAGCTTAGCCGGGACAGGGGACCAGCCCCAGCATTTT. This gives the protein CASSLAGTGDQPQHF.

The chain uses TRBV27 and TRBJ2-4; TRBD1 agrees at 9 bases. The DNA end is a closer match to TRBJ2-7, so the J assignment may be wrong. This CDR3 contains 15 residues. The germline V gene has CDR1 MNHEY and CDR2 SMNVEV (reference sequence). CDR3 amino acids: CASSFTGTGLYEQYF. As DNA, the CDR3 is TGTGCCAGCAGTTTCACCGGGACAGGGCTTTACGAGCAGTACTTC.

For this clonotype: A junction boundary mismatches the germline segment, possibly from a read error. The chain carries TRBV20-1 and TRBJ1-2; TRBD1 matches at 7 bases. The CDR3 contains 14 residues. Germline loops: CDR1 DFQATT, CDR2 SNEGSKA (reference sequence). CDR3 in DNA: TGCAGTGTTAGAATGGCAGGGGGTCTCAGAGGCTACACCTTC. Amino acid sequence: CSVRMAGGLRGYTF.

This clonotype was picked up one time. The chain links TRBV9 to TRBJ2-1; 7 bases line up with TRBD2. The CDR3 sequence is 15 residues long. The trim removed 0 bases at V and 6 bases at J, leaving 6 bases unmatched. Germline assignment: CDR1 SGDLS and CDR2 YYNGEE. Here the CDR3 reads CASSVVAGGSNEQFF. The CDR3 coding sequence is TGTGCCAGCAGCGTAGTCGCCGGGGGGTCCAATGAGCAGTTCTTC.

The chain uses TRBV3-1 and TRBJ2-3, with 9 bases matching TRBD2. CDR3 size: 12 residues. Germline trimming cut 4 bases from V and 10 bases from J; bases unmatched to any gene: 3. Looked up from germline, CDR1 is LGHDT and CDR2 is YNNKEL (reference sequence). In DNA, the CDR3 is TGTGCCAGCAGCCCGAGGACTAGCGCGCAGTATTTT. Translation gives CASSPRTSAQYF.

This clonotype has a handful of counts. The chain couples TRBV6-5 to TRBJ2-7; TRBD2 matches 7 bases. With 5 bases clipped from V and 9 bases from J, the junction kept 13 bases outside the gene matches. CDR3 size: 14 residues. Germline assignment: CDR1 MNHEY and CDR2 SVGAGI. For the CDR3, the DNA is TGTGCCAGCAGTGCCTTTTGGGAGGGTGAGATGCAGTACTTC. Translated, it gives CASSAFWEGEMQYF.

This chain links TRBV6-5 with TRBJ2-3; 9 bases are a match to TRBD2. The CDR3 spans 13 residues. The germline V gene encodes CDR1 MNHEY and CDR2 SVGAGI. Unmatched junction bases numbered 15, after V lost 9 bases and J lost 14 bases. CDR3 in DNA: TGTGCCAGTAGCGGGAGAGGGCACAGATACGCGTATTTT. Translated: CASSGRGHRYAYF.